These 10 T cell receptor beta chains were all obtained from the same sample, sequenced in a study of blood T cell repertoires in COVID-19. The protocol was immunoSEQ multiplex PCR, while the TCRdb copy is restricted to in-frame clones and leaves out a portion. The sample has nearly 300,000 clones, about 87% seen once. The specimen was peripheral blood. The receptor source for this set is a woman in her thirties who had recovered from COVID-19.

V and J are TRBV5-1 and TRBJ2-7; a possible D gene is TRBD1 (6 bases). Germline V CDR1 and CDR2: SGHRS, YFSETQ. The length of the CDR3 is 14 residues. V was trimmed by 5 bases and J by 2 bases, leaving 14 bases between them. The CDR3 bases are TGCGCCAGCAGTTCCGGACAGTCCGCCTACGAGCAGTACTTC. It yields the protein CASSSGQSAYEQYF.

The chain carries TRBV5-1 and TRBJ1-5; TRBD1 might be the D (6 bases). This CDR3 contains 17 residues. The V end was cut by 4 bases, the J end by 2 bases, with 19 bases between. Germline V gene data show CDR1 as SGHRS and CDR2 as YFSETQ. DNA of the CDR3: TGCGCCAGCAGCCCGAAACCCCTGGGGGCAGGCAATCAGCCCCAGCATTTT. It translates to CASSPKPLGAGNQPQHF. The whole variable domain, filled in from reference TRBV5-1 and TRBJ1-5, reads KAGVTQTPRYLIKTRGQQVTLSCSPISGHRSVSWYQQTPGQGLQFLFEYFSETQRNKGNFPGRFSGRQFSNSRSEMNVSTLELGDSALYLCASSPKPLGAGNQPQHFGDGTRLSIL.

This rearrangement joins TRBV5-5 to TRBJ2-5; D perhaps matches TRBD1 (6 bases). V was clipped by 0 bases and J by 3 bases, with 9 bases between them. CDR1 SGHKS and CDR2 YYEKEE come from the germline V gene (reference sequence). This CDR3 region has 14 residues. The CDR3 nucleotides read TGTGCCAGCAGCTTGGATACAGGGAAAGAGACCCAGTACTTC. Its translation is CASSLDTGKETQYF. The variable domain in full, with the rest retrieved from reference TRBV5-5 and TRBJ2-5, is DAGVTQSPTHLIKTRGQQVTLRCSPISGHKSVSWYQQVLGQGPQFIFQYYEKEERGRGNFPDRFSARQFPNYSSELNVNALLLGDSALYLCASSLDTGKETQYFGPGTRLLVL.

The chain is built from TRBV30 and TRBJ1-2; 10 bases are shared with TRBD1. The CDR3 is made up of 12 amino acids. V trimming: 5 bases; J trimming: 6 bases; junction bases outside the gene matches: 3. The V gene's germline CDR1 is GTSNPN and CDR2 SVGIG (reference sequence). CDR3 residues: CAWSTGGDGYTF. As DNA, the CDR3 is TGTGCCTGGTCGACAGGGGGCGATGGCTACACCTTC. Together with reference TRBV30 and TRBJ1-2, the CDR3 gives the full variable domain: SQTIHQWPATLVQPVGSPLSLECTVEGTSNPNLYWYRQAAGRGLQLLFYSVGIGQISSEVPQNLSASRPQDRQFILSSKKLLLSDSGFYLCAWSTGGDGYTFGSGTRLTVV.

Here the CDR3 reads CASSQDWDGGSGVLYNEQFF. The CDR3 nucleotides read TGCGCCAGCAGCCAAGATTGGGACGGCGGTAGCGGGGTACTATACAATGAGCAGTTCTTC. The chain is built from TRBV4-3 and TRBJ2-1; 8 bases align to TRBD2. The ends lost 0 bases at V and 4 bases at J; junction bases unmatched: 17. Germline loops: CDR1 LGHNA, CDR2 YSLEER. This CDR3 comprises 20 residues.

This chain uses TRBV28 with TRBJ1-5; 9 bases are a match to TRBD1. V was clipped by 6 bases and J by 6 bases; unmatched bases: 6. This CDR3 spans 14 amino acids. The V gene's germline CDR1 is MDHEN and CDR2 SYDVKM. CDR3 residues: CASRLTGGSQPQHF. CDR3 sequence (DNA): TGTGCCAGCAGACTCACAGGGGGCAGTCAGCCCCAGCATTTT.

V gene TRBV19 combines with J gene TRBJ2-6, with 7 positions matching TRBD1. Looked up from germline, CDR1 is LNHDA and CDR2 is SQIVND (reference sequence). The V and J ends lost 4 bases and 4 bases, in that order; junction bases with no gene match: 4. The CDR3 loop spans 15 amino acids. The CDR3 reads CASSTDRVGANVLTF. CDR3 sequence (DNA): TGTGCCAGTAGTACCGACAGGGTCGGGGCCAACGTCCTGACTTTC.

The chain couples TRBV6-2 or TRBV6-3 to TRBJ1-2; 9 positions match TRBD1. From germline, CDR1 is MNHEY and CDR2 SVGEGT. The V gene end was trimmed by 6 bases and the J gene end by 5 bases; junction bases not matched to a gene: 13. CDR3 size: 16 residues. CDR3 region: CASSRPGTGRLYGYTF. The DNA of the CDR3 is TGTGCCAGCAGCCGCCCTGGGACAGGGCGCCTATATGGCTACACCTTC.

The chain links TRBV2 to TRBJ2-7, with TRBD1 as a possible D gene (5 bases). This CDR3 has 14 residues. Germline V gene sequence: CDR1 SNHLY, CDR2 FYNNEI. V lost 3 bases to trimming and J lost 2 bases, with 11 bases between them. The CDR3 DNA follows: TGTGCCAGCAGTGAGTGGGAAGGGGCCTACGAGCAGTACTTC. Translation gives CASSEWEGAYEQYF.

This rearrangement joins TRBV5-1 to TRBJ1-6, with TRBD1 as a possible D gene (5 bases). Trimming took off 2 bases at V and 0 bases at J, with 6 bases between the two ends. Germline CDR1 and CDR2: SGHRS and YFSETQ. The CDR3 length is 15 residues. This chain's CDR3 is CASSLDSSYNSPLHF. The CDR3 DNA reads as TGCGCCAGCAGCTTAGACAGCTCCTATAATTCACCCCTCCACTTT.